This T cell receptor (beta chain) is from a study of shared clonotypes between healthy human individuals. Regarding the study as a whole: On the whole, naive subsets had larger estimated richness than memory subsets had.

Germline V CDR1 and CDR2: SGHDN, FVKESK. This CDR3 is 15 amino acids long. V gave up 4 bases and J gave up 0 bases, with 10 bases separating them. Researchers divided each subset's genomic DNA evenly across several immunoSEQ plates. Only in-frame clones appear in the TCRdb table, and some are missing; sequencing was by immunoSEQ multiplex PCR. The profile shows about 590,000 clones, roughly 95% of them singletons. Naivety among CD8 cells was defined by CD45RO negativity and positive CCR7 selection, thereby excluding terminally differentiated effector memory CD45RA+ cells. A note on this clone: The antigen remains undetermined.

This clonotype originated in a woman aged 30 to 39 in good health. Sequencing input: naive CD8+ T cells sorted from blood. The rearrangement joins TRBV14 to TRBJ2-1, with D maybe TRBD2 (6 bases). The CDR3 spells CASSLRDFSYNEQFF. The CDR3 bases are TGTGCCAGCAGCCTCCGGGACTTCTCCTACAATGAGCAGTTCTTC. The entire variable domain, with the rest obtained from reference TRBV14 and TRBJ2-1, is as follows: EAGVTQFPSHSVIEKGQTVTLRCDPISGHDNLYWYRRVMGKEIKFLLHFVKESKQDESGMPNNRFLAERTGGTYSTLKVQPAELEDSGVYFCASSLRDFSYNEQFFGPGTRLTVL.